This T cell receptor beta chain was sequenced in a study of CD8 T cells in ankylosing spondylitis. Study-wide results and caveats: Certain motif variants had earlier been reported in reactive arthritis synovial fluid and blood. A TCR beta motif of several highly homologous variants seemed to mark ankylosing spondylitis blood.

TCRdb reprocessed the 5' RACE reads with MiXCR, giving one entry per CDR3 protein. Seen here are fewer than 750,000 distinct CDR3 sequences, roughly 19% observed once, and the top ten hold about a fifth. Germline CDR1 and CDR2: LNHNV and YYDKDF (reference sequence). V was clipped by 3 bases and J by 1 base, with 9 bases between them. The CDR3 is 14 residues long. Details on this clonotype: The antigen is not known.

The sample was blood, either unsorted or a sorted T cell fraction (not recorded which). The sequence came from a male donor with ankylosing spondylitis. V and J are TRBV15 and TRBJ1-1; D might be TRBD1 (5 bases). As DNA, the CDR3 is TGTGCCACCAGCAGGGACATCTCGAACACTGAAGCTTTCTTT. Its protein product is CATSRDISNTEAFF.